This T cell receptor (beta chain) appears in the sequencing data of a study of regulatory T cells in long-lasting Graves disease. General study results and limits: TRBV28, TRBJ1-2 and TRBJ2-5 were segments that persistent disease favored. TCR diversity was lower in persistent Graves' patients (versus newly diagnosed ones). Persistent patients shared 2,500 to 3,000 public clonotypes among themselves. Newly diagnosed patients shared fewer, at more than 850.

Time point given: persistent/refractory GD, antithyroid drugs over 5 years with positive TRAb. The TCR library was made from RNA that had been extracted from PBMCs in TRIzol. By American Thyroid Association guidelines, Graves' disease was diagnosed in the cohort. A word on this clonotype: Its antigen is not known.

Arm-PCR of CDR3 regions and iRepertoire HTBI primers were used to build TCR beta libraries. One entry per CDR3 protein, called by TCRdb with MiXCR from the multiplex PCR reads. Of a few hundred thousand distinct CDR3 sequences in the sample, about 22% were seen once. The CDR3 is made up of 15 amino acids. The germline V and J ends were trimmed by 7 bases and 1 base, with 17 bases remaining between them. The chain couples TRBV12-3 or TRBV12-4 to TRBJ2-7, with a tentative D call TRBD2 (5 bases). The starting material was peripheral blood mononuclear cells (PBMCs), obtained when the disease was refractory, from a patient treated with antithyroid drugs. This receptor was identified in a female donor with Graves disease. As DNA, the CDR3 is TGTGCCAGCACCTCCGGGGTAATGGTTTCCTACGAGCAGTACTTC. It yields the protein CASTSGVMVSYEQYF.